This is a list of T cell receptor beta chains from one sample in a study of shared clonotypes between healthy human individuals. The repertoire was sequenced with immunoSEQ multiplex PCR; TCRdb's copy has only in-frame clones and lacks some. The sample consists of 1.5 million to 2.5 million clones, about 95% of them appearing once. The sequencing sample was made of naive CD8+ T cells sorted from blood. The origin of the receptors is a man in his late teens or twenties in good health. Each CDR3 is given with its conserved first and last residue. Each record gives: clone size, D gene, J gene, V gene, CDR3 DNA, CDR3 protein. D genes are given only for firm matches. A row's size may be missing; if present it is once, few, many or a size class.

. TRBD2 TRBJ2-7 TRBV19 TGTGCCAGTAGTAGTTTAGCGGGGAATGGCGAATCCTACGAGCAGTACTTC CASSSLAGNGESYEQYF
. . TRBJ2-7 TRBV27 TGTGCCAGCAGTTTATCTCAGGCGGCAGGGCGCAACGAGCAGTACTTC CASSLSQAAGRNEQYF
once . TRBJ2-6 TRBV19 TGTGCCAGTAGTAGCAGCTACTCTGGGGCCAACGTCCTGACTTTC CASSSSYSGANVLTF
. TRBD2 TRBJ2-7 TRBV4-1 TGCGCCAGCAGCCAAGAGTTAGCGGGAGTTTACTACGAGCAGTACTTC CASSQELAGVYYEQYF
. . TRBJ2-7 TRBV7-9 TGTGCCAGCAGCTCTCGGGACAACTTTTACGAGCAGTACTTC CASSSRDNFYEQYF
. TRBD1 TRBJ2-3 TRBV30 TGTGCCTGGAGCAAACAGGGGACAGATACGCAGTATTTT CAWSKQGTDTQYF
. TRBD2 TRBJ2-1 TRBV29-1 TGCAGCGTTGAATCGGGGGGGGATGAGCAGTTCTTC CSVESGGDEQFF
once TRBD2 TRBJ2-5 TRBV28 TGTGCCAGCAGTTTCCCCCTAGCGGGAGGAGAAGAGACCCAGTACTTC CASSFPLAGGEETQYF
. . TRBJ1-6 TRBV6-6 TGTGCCAGCAGTTACGGGGGGGAAAATTCACCCCTCCACTTT CASSYGGENSPLHF
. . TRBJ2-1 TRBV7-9 TGTGCCAGCAGCTCGGGCTTGGGGGATAGGTCCTACAATGAGCAGTTCTTC CASSSGLGDRSYNEQFF
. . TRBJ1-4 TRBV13 TGTGCCAGCAGCTTAGGCCCGTCAACTAATGAAAAACTGTTTTTT CASSLGPSTNEKLFF
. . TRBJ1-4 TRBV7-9 TGTGCCAGCAGCTTAGCTGAGGGGCAGAAGGAAAAACTGTTTTTT CASSLAEGQKEKLFF
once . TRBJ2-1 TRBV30 TGTGCCTGGAGTCCTTCCCGGGGGGAGCAGTTCTTC CAWSPSRGEQFF
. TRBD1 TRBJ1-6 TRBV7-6 TGTGCCAGCAGCTTAGTAGAGGCAGGGGGGGGATCACCCCTCCACTTT CASSLVEAGGGSPLHF
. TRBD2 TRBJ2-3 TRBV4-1 TGCGCCAGCAGCCGGGGCGGGGGGGCGGATACGCAGTATTTT CASSRGGGADTQYF
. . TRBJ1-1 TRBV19 TGTGCCAGTAGGTCGAGCGGCTCTAGTCGGGCGAACACTGAAGCTTTCTTT CASRSSGSSRANTEAFF
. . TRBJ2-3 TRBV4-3 TGCGCCAGCAGCCAAACCAGATTTAGCACAGATACGCAGTATTTT CASSQTRFSTDTQYF
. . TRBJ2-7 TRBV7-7 TGTGCTAGCAGCTGGGATCTCAACTCCTACGAGCAGTACTTC CASSWDLNSYEQYF
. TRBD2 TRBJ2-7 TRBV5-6 TGTGCCAGCAGCTTGCTGACTAGCGGAGACTACGAGCAGTACTTC CASSLLTSGDYEQYF
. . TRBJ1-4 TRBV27 TGTGCCAGCAGCCCAGGGACGGCCCCAACTAATGAAAAACTGTTTTTT CASSPGTAPTNEKLFF
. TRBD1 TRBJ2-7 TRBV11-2 TGTGCCAGCAGCTTCGGGACAGTTTACGAGCAGTACTTC CASSFGTVYEQYF
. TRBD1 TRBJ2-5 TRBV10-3 TGTGCCATCAGCCCGGGACAGGGCCTCCAAGAGACCCAGTACTTC CAISPGQGLQETQYF
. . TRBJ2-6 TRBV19 TGTGCCAGTAGTATGGTGGGACTGAGTGCTGGGGCCAACGTCCTGACTTTC CASSMVGLSAGANVLTF
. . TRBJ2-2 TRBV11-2 TGTGCCAGCAGCTTTGAAAGGGTTAACACCGGGGAGCTGTTTTTT CASSFERVNTGELFF
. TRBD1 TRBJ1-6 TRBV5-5 TGTGCCAGCAGCTTCTCGACAGGGGTAGAATCACCCCTCCACTTT CASSFSTGVESPLHF
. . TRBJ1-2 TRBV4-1 TGCGCCAGCAGCCAAGAAAAGATATCAGACTATGGCTACACCTTC CASSQEKISDYGYTF
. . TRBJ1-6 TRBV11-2 TGTGCCAGCAGCTTAGGCCCCTATAATTCACCCCTCCACTTT CASSLGPYNSPLHF
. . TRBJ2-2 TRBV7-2 TGTGCCAGCAGCTTGGAAGACCTACACACCGGGGAGCTGTTTTTT CASSLEDLHTGELFF
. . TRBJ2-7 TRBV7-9 TGTGCCAGCAGCAGAGAGAATTACGAGCAGTACTTC CASSRENYEQYF
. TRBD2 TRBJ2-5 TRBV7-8 TGTGCCAGCAGCTTAGGGAAAGTAGCGGGGGGTGGAGAGACCCAGTACTTC CASSLGKVAGGGETQYF
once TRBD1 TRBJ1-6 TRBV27 TGTGCCAGCAGTTTGTCGACAGGGGTAGATTCACCCCTCCACTTT CASSLSTGVDSPLHF
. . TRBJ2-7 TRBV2 TGTGCCAGCAGTGAAGCGCTGGCAGGGAGCTCCTACGAGCAGTACTTC CASSEALAGSSYEQYF
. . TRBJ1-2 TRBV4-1 TGCGCCAGCAGCCCCCGGGCAGGCTATGGCTACACCTTC CASSPRAGYGYTF
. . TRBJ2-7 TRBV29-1 TGCAGCGGGATCGGGGTCAGCTCCTACGAGCAGTACTTC CSGIGVSSYEQYF
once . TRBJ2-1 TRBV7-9 TGTGCCAGCAGCCCGGCGGTAGCGGCAAATGAGCAGTTCTTC CASSPAVAANEQFF
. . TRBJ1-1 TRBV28 TGTGCCAGCAGTTACCCCCCGGGGGGAGGCACTGAAGCTTTCTTT CASSYPPGGGTEAFF
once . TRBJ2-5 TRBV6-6 TGTGCCAGCAGTTACGGACCAGGGGAGACCCAGTACTTC CASSYGPGETQYF
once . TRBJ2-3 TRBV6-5 TGTGCCAGCAGTTACTCGCAGGGAATGATGCAGTATTTT CASSYSQGMMQYF
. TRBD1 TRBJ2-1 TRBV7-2 TGTGCCAGCAACCCCAGGGACAGCTCCTACAATGAGCAGTTCTTC CASNPRDSSYNEQFF
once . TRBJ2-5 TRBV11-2 TGTGCCAGCAGCTTAGTTCGAGAGACCCAGTACTTC CASSLVRETQYF
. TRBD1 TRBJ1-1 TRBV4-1 TGCGCCAGCAGCGCCCGACAGGGTGAGGTGGCTTTCTTT CASSARQGEVAFF
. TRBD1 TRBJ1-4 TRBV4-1 TGCGCCAGCAGCCACCAGACAGGGGGCGAAAAACTGTTTTTT CASSHQTGGEKLFF
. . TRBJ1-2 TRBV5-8 TGTGCCAGCAGCTTGGAGATAGGTGGCTACACCTTC CASSLEIGGYTF
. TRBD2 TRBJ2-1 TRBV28 TGTGCCAGCAGCCCCAGCGGGGGAACATACAATGAGCAGTTCTTC CASSPSGGTYNEQFF
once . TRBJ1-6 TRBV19 TGTGCCAGTAGTATAGAAACGGCAGTCTATAATTCACCCCTCCACTTT CASSIETAVYNSPLHF
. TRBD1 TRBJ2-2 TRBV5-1 TGCGCCAGCAGCTCCGGGACAGTGAACACCGGGGAGCTGTTTTTT CASSSGTVNTGELFF
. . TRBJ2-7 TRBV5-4 TGTGCCAGCAGCTTGGAAGGGCGGGGGCCCGCGTACGAGCAGTACTTC CASSLEGRGPAYEQYF